This record looks at one T cell receptor beta chain sequence and its context. The antigen remains unidentified. The data derive from a study of T cells after yellow fever vaccination. Regarding the study as a whole: Among primary-vaccination clones, most reappeared after the booster, at approximately 96% for CD4 and 85% to 90% for CD8.

Using its own MiXCR run on the 5' RACE reads, TCRdb lists one record per CDR3 protein. The table includes a few hundred thousand distinct CDR3 sequences, 4.1% detected once. Germline V gene lookup returns CDR1 MNHEY and CDR2 SVGEGT. There are 15 residues in the CDR3. V was clipped by 6 bases and J by 7 bases, with 18 bases between them. This sequence joins TRBV6-2 or TRBV6-3 and TRBJ1-4; the D is unclear. Sample: PBMCs, taken 5 days after the yellow fever booster vaccination. This clonotype was sampled from a man aged 18-30 years who received the YFV17D yellow fever vaccine. The CDR3 protein is CASSQRLGNIEKLFF. In nucleotides, the CDR3 is TGTGCCAGCAGCCAGCGACTGGGAAATATTGAAAAACTGTTTTTT.